This record concerns one T cell receptor (beta chain) sequence. No antigen is known for it. Use of 60 Vbeta and 13 Jbeta primers characterized the PCR. Profiling relied on immunoSEQ multiplex PCR, and the TCRdb table lists in-frame clones only, not all of them. The sample has under 200,000 clones; about 88% are singletons. These data belong to a study of cytomegalovirus exposure and HLA in healthy donors. In the study overall: Early release data held around 80 million unique TCRs from HLA-typed donors.

Overall study results and limits: Available immune exposure information was restricted to CMV serostatus only.

V gave up 5 bases and J gave up 2 bases, with 19 bases separating them. The CDR3 is made up of 16 amino acids. CDR1 and CDR2 from the germline V gene are MNHEY and SMNVEV (reference sequence). Input material: PBMCs. This TCR was sampled from a man in his thirties or forties in good health and CMV-seropositive. The chain carries TRBV27 and TRBJ2-7; D is undetermined. The CDR3 nucleotides read TGTGCCAGCAGTATCCAATACCCCACTGGTGCCTACGAGCAGTACTTC. Protein: CASSIQYPTGAYEQYF.